The 5 T cell receptor beta chains listed next were all sequenced from one sample in a study of blood T cell repertoires in COVID-19 (TCRdb year 2020). Library generation was performed with the immunoSEQ multiplex PCR assay. TCRdb holds this immuneACCESS table with in-frame rearrangements only. Some clones are missing; in checked studies, unresolved V genes explain under half, and the rest has no known cause. Present in this sample are some 320,000 clones, 90% of which were seen just once. The ten largest clones take up 2% to 3% of the sample. Sequences were obtained from PBMCs or T cells enriched from blood (not recorded which). Receptor source: a man between 60 and 70 years old who had recovered from COVID-19.

The CDR3 region is CASSLAGQGNYGYTF. The CDR3 DNA sequence: TGTGCCAGCAGCTTAGCTGGACAGGGGAACTATGGCTACACCTTC. This sequence joins TRBV11-3 and TRBJ1-2, with 9 bases lining up with TRBD1. Germline CDR1 is SGHNT and CDR2 is YENEEA. Trimming cost V 1 base and J 2 bases; bases outside gene matches: 2. CDR3 size: 15 residues.

V gene TRBV7-9 combines with J gene TRBJ2-7; D gene unclear. This CDR3 has 12 residues. The germline gives CDR1 SEHNR, CDR2 FQNEAQ (reference sequence). Trimming stripped 4 bases from V and 3 bases from J, with 7 bases between. The CDR3 is CASSSYSYEQYF. The CDR3 DNA reads as TGTGCCAGCAGCTCCTACAGCTACGAGCAGTACTTC.

The chain joins TRBV5-1 to TRBJ2-5; no firm D call. CDR1 SGHRS and CDR2 YFSETQ come from the germline V gene. V dropped 3 bases and J dropped 3 bases, with 9 bases sitting between them. The CDR3 consists of 13 residues. DNA of the CDR3: TGCGCCAGCAGCTCTGTCAGTAAAGAGACCCAGTACTTC. Protein: CASSSVSKETQYF.

The V and J genes are TRBV7-2 and TRBJ2-7; weak D call: TRBD2 (6 bases). V lost 5 bases and J 6 bases, leaving 17 bases between the germline ends. The CDR3 extends over 14 amino acids. CDR1 SGHTA and CDR2 FQGNSA come from the germline V gene. This chain's CDR3 is CASSPLTSPSEQYF. As DNA, the CDR3 is TGTGCCAGCAGCCCTCTGACTAGTCCGTCCGAGCAGTACTTC.

The chain joins TRBV9 to TRBJ2-1; the match to TRBD2 covers 7 bases. There are 15 residues in the CDR3. CDR1 is SGDLS and CDR2 is YYNGEE in the germline V gene. Unmatched junction bases numbered 9, after V lost 0 bases and J lost 9 bases. CDR3 nucleotide sequence: TGTGCCAGCAGCGTAGCGCTGACTAGCCCCAGTGAGCAGTTCTTC. Translating gives CASSVALTSPSEQFF.